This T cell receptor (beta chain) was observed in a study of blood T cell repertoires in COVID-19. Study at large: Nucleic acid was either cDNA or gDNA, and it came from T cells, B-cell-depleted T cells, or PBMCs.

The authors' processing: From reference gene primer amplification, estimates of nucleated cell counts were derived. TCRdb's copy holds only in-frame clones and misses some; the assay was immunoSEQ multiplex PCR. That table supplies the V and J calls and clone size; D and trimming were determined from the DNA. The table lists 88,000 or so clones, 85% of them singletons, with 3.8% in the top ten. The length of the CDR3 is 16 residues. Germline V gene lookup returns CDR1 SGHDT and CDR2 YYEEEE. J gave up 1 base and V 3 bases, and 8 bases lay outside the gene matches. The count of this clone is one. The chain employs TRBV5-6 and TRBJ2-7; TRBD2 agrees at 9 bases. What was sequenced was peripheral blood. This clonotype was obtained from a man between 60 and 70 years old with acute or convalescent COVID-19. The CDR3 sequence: CASSSRTSALSYEQYF. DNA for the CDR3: TGTGCCAGCAGCTCGCGGACTAGCGCATTATCCTACGAGCAGTACTTC.